These T cell receptor beta chains were read from a single sample in a study of somatic mutations in cytotoxic T cells in rheumatoid arthritis. Sequenced by immunoSEQ multiplex PCR; TCRdb stores in-frame clones only, minus some. The sample has several thousand clones; about 70% are singletons. Source material: CD8+ T cells sorted from blood. The receptors originated from an adult with rheumatoid arthritis. CDR3s include the opening cysteine and the closing phenylalanine or tryptophan. D genes are given only for firm matches. Size tells how often a clone was seen (once, few, many) or the class of an expanded clone, and some rows leave it out.

d_call: .; v_call: TRBV7-9; j_call: TRBJ1-4; clone_size: .; cdr3_aa: CASSFSRGDATNEKLFF; cdr3_nt: TGTGCCAGCAGCTTCAGTCGGGGAGATGCAACTAATGAAAAACTGTTTTTT
d_call: TRBD1; v_call: TRBV27; j_call: TRBJ1-2; clone_size: .; cdr3_aa: CASSSGQGSNYGYTF; cdr3_nt: TGTGCCAGCAGCTCGGGACAGGGCTCTAACTATGGCTACACCTTC
d_call: .; v_call: TRBV4-1; j_call: TRBJ1-2; clone_size: .; cdr3_aa: CASSQEAGYDYGYTF; cdr3_nt: TGCGCCAGCAGCCAAGAGGCCGGTTATGACTATGGCTACACTTTC
d_call: TRBD1; v_call: TRBV28; j_call: TRBJ1-2; clone_size: .; cdr3_aa: CASTGQAGYGYTF; cdr3_nt: TGTGCCAGCACCGGACAGGCGGGCTATGGCTACACCTTC
d_call: .; v_call: TRBV18; j_call: TRBJ2-7; clone_size: .; cdr3_aa: CASSPLEGSSSEQYF; cdr3_nt: TGTGCCAGCTCACCACTCGAGGGATCGTCGTCTGAGCAGTACTTC
d_call: TRBD1; v_call: TRBV2; j_call: TRBJ2-1; clone_size: .; cdr3_aa: CASSPFGQGNNEQFF; cdr3_nt: TGTGCCAGCAGTCCGTTCGGACAGGGAAACAATGAGCAGTTCTTC
d_call: .; v_call: TRBV27; j_call: TRBJ2-7; clone_size: .; cdr3_aa: CASSPGTRGEQYF; cdr3_nt: TGTGCCAGCAGCCCGGGCACAAGAGGTGAGCAGTACTTC
d_call: TRBD2; v_call: TRBV9; j_call: TRBJ2-5; clone_size: few; cdr3_aa: CASSVGLAGVLAETQYF; cdr3_nt: TGTGCCAGCAGCGTAGGGCTAGCGGGAGTCTTAGCGGAGACCCAGTACTTC
d_call: .; v_call: TRBV4-3; j_call: TRBJ2-7; clone_size: few; cdr3_aa: CASSQGQRYEQYF; cdr3_nt: TGCGCCAGCAGCCAAGGACAGCGCTACGAGCAGTACTTC
d_call: .; v_call: TRBV7-3; j_call: TRBJ2-7; clone_size: .; cdr3_aa: CASSLSGGLNEQYF; cdr3_nt: TGTGCCAGCAGCTTAAGCGGGGGCCTGAACGAGCAGTACTTC
d_call: .; v_call: TRBV11-2; j_call: TRBJ2-7; clone_size: .; cdr3_aa: CASSLPGAYEQYF; cdr3_nt: TGTGCCAGCAGCTTACCAGGGGCCTACGAGCAGTACTTC
d_call: .; v_call: TRBV6-4; j_call: TRBJ2-1; clone_size: .; cdr3_aa: CASSDSHRGDRGEQFF; cdr3_nt: TGTGCCAGCAGTGACTCCCACCGGGGCGATCGGGGTGAGCAGTTCTTC
d_call: .; v_call: TRBV18; j_call: TRBJ2-7; clone_size: once; cdr3_aa: CASSPPAGYYEQYF; cdr3_nt: TGTGCCAGCTCACCACCGGCAGGGTACTACGAGCAGTACTTC
d_call: .; v_call: TRBV19; j_call: TRBJ2-2; clone_size: .; cdr3_aa: CASSIMSGELFF; cdr3_nt: TGTGCCAGTAGCATTATGTCGGGGGAGCTGTTTTTT
d_call: .; v_call: TRBV2; j_call: TRBJ1-1; clone_size: .; cdr3_aa: CASSEGLNTEAFF; cdr3_nt: TGTGCCAGCAGTGAAGGATTGAACACTGAAGCTTTCTTT
d_call: .; v_call: TRBV27; j_call: TRBJ2-4; clone_size: .; cdr3_aa: CASSSPGQKNIQYF; cdr3_nt: TGTGCCAGCAGTTCACCCGGACAAAAAAACATTCAGTACTTC
d_call: .; v_call: TRBV13; j_call: TRBJ2-7; clone_size: .; cdr3_aa: CASSLGSSYEQYF; cdr3_nt: TGTGCCAGCAGCCTGGGTAGCTCCTACGAGCAGTACTTC
d_call: .; v_call: TRBV14; j_call: TRBJ2-7; clone_size: .; cdr3_aa: CASSPLTGERNEQYF; cdr3_nt: TGTGCCAGCAGCCCCCTGACGGGGGAAAGGAACGAGCAGTACTTC
d_call: TRBD1; v_call: TRBV20-1; j_call: TRBJ2-1; clone_size: .; cdr3_aa: CSALGTGGVFF; cdr3_nt: TGCAGTGCCCTGGGGACAGGGGGGGTGTTCTTC
d_call: .; v_call: TRBV28; j_call: TRBJ1-5; clone_size: hyperexpanded; cdr3_aa: CASRRQVFNQPQHF; cdr3_nt: TGTGCCAGCAGACGACAGGTTTTTAATCAGCCCCAGCATTTT
d_call: TRBD2; v_call: TRBV10-3; j_call: TRBJ2-7; clone_size: .; cdr3_aa: CAIAREELPWEQYF; cdr3_nt: TGTGCCATCGCGCGGGAGGAGCTCCCCTGGGAGCAGTACTTC
d_call: .; v_call: TRBV15; j_call: TRBJ2-7; clone_size: .; cdr3_aa: CATSRDQGGAAYEQYF; cdr3_nt: TGTGCCACCAGCAGAGATCAAGGAGGGGCCGCCTACGAGCAGTACTTC
d_call: .; v_call: TRBV25-1; j_call: TRBJ2-7; clone_size: large; cdr3_aa: CASSWGDEQYF; cdr3_nt: TGTGCCAGCAGTTGGGGGGACGAGCAGTACTTC
d_call: TRBD1; v_call: TRBV2; j_call: TRBJ1-4; clone_size: .; cdr3_aa: CASRATGNPLEKLFF; cdr3_nt: TGTGCCAGCAGGGCGACAGGGAATCCTCTTGAAAAACTGTTTTTT
d_call: TRBD1; v_call: TRBV30; j_call: TRBJ2-1; clone_size: once; cdr3_aa: CAWISTGLYNEQFF; cdr3_nt: TGTGCCTGGATCTCGACAGGGCTATACAATGAGCAGTTCTTC
d_call: TRBD1; v_call: TRBV5-1; j_call: TRBJ2-6; clone_size: .; cdr3_aa: CASSLTGVGANVLTF; cdr3_nt: TGCGCCAGCAGCCTGACAGGGGTTGGGGCCAACGTCCTGACTTTC
d_call: TRBD1; v_call: TRBV6-1; j_call: TRBJ2-7; clone_size: .; cdr3_aa: CASIETGAHEQYF; cdr3_nt: TGTGCCAGCATAGAGACAGGGGCCCACGAGCAGTACTTC
d_call: TRBD2; v_call: TRBV4-1; j_call: TRBJ2-1; clone_size: once; cdr3_aa: CASSFAPSGGLPTPSSYNEQFF; cdr3_nt: TGCGCCAGCAGCTTCGCGCCTAGCGGGGGCCTTCCTACTCCGAGCTCCTACAATGAGCAGTTCTTC
d_call: TRBD2; v_call: TRBV7-9; j_call: TRBJ2-3; clone_size: .; cdr3_aa: CASSSTGGSRDTQYF; cdr3_nt: TGTGCCAGCAGCTCCACGGGGGGTTCGAGAGATACGCAGTATTTT
d_call: TRBD1; v_call: TRBV28; j_call: TRBJ1-3; clone_size: .; cdr3_aa: CASSFPDRGPGNTIYF; cdr3_nt: TGTGCCAGCAGTTTTCCCGACAGGGGCCCTGGAAACACCATATATTTT
d_call: TRBD2; v_call: TRBV5-1; j_call: TRBJ2-1; clone_size: .; cdr3_aa: CASSEGLAVYNEQFF; cdr3_nt: TGCGCCAGCAGCGAGGGACTAGCGGTTTACAATGAGCAGTTCTTC
d_call: .; v_call: TRBV7-2; j_call: TRBJ1-5; clone_size: .; cdr3_aa: CASSLRVTGDIQPQHF; cdr3_nt: TGTGCCAGCAGCTTAAGGGTGACAGGTGATATTCAGCCCCAGCATTTT
d_call: .; v_call: TRBV4-2; j_call: TRBJ1-6; clone_size: .; cdr3_aa: CASSQRAMNSPLHF; cdr3_nt: TGTGCCAGCAGCCAGAGGGCGATGAATTCACCCCTCCACTTT
d_call: TRBD1; v_call: TRBV9; j_call: TRBJ2-2; clone_size: .; cdr3_aa: CASSARPGQGFAGELFF; cdr3_nt: TGTGCCAGCAGCGCAAGACCGGGACAGGGGTTCGCCGGGGAGCTGTTTTTT
d_call: .; v_call: TRBV6-5; j_call: TRBJ2-1; clone_size: .; cdr3_aa: CASSPSSSYNEQFF; cdr3_nt: TGTGCCAGCAGTCCTAGCTCTTCCTACAATGAGCAGTTCTTC
d_call: .; v_call: TRBV5-1; j_call: TRBJ2-1; clone_size: once; cdr3_aa: CASSRSTSSYNEQFF; cdr3_nt: TGCGCCAGCAGCCGCAGTACGAGCTCCTACAATGAGCAGTTCTTC
d_call: .; v_call: TRBV7-9; j_call: TRBJ2-5; clone_size: .; cdr3_aa: CASSPREGAVETQYF; cdr3_nt: TGTGCCAGCAGCCCCCGAGAAGGGGCGGTAGAGACCCAGTACTTC
d_call: TRBD1; v_call: TRBV6-5; j_call: TRBJ1-2; clone_size: .; cdr3_aa: CASSSTGERVRGYTF; cdr3_nt: TGTGCCAGCAGTTCGACAGGGGAAAGGGTCCGGGGCTACACCTTC